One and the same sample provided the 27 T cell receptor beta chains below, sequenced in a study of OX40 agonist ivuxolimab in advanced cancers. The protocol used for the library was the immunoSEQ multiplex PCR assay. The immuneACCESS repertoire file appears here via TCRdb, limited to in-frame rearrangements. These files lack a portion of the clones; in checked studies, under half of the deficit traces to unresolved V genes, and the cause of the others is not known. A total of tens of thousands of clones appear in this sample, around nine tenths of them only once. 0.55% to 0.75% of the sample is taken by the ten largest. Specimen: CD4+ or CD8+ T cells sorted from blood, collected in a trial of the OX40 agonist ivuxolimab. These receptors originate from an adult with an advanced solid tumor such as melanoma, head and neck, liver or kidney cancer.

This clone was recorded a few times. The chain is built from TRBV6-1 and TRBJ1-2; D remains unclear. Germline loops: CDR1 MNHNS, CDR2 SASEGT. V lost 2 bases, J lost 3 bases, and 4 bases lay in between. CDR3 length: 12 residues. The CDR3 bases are TGTGCCAGCAGTGAACCAGACTATGGCTACACCTTC. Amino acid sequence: CASSEPDYGYTF.

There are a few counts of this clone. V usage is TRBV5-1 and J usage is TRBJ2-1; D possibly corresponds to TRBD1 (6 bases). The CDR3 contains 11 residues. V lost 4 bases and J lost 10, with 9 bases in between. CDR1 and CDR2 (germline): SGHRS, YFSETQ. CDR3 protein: CASSPGEEQFF. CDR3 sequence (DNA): TGCGCCAGCAGCCCAGGGGAGGAGCAGTTCTTC.

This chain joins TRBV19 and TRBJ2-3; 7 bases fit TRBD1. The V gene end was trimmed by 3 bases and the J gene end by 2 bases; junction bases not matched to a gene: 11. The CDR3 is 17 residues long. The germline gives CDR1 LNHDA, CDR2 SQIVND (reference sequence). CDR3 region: CASSIRQGISDTDTQYF. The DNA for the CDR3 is TGTGCCAGTAGTATCCGACAGGGAATATCCGACACAGATACGCAGTATTTT.

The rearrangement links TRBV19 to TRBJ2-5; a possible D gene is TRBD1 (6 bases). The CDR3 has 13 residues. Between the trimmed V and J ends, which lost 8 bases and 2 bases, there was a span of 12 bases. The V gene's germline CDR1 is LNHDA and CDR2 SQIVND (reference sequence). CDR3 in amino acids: CASGQNIQETQYF. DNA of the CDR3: TGTGCCAGTGGACAGAATATACAAGAGACCCAGTACTTC.

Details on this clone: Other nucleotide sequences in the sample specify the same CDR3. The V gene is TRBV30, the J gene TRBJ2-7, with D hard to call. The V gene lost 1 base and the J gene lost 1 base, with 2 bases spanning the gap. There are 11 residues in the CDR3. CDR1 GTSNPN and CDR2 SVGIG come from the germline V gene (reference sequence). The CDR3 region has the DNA TGTGCCTGGAGTGGGTCCTACGAGCAGTACTTC. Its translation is CAWSGSYEQYF.

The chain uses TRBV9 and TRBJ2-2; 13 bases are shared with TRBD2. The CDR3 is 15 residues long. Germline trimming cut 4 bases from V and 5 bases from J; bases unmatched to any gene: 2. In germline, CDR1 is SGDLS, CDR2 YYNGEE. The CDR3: CASSRTSGGTGELFF. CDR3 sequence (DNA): TGTGCCAGCAGCCGGACTAGCGGGGGAACCGGGGAGCTGTTTTTT.

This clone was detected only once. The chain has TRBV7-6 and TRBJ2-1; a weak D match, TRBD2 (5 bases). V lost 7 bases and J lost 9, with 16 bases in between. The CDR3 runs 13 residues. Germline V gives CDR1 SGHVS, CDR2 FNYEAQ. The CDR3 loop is CASTSSARGEQFF. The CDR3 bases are TGTGCCAGCACCTCTTCGGCCCGGGGTGAGCAGTTCTTC.

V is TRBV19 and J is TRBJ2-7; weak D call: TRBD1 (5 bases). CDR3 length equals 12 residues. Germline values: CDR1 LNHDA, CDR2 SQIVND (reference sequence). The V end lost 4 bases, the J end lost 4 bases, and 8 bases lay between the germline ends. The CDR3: CASSTQGYEQYF. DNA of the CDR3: TGTGCCAGTAGTACGCAGGGTTACGAGCAGTACTTC.

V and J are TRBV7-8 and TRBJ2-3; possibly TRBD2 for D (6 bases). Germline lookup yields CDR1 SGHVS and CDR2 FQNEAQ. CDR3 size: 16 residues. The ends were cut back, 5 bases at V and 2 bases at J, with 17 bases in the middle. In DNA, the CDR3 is TGTGCCAGCAGCCCAACGGGGGTATCCACCACAGATACGCAGTATTTT. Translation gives CASSPTGVSTTDTQYF.

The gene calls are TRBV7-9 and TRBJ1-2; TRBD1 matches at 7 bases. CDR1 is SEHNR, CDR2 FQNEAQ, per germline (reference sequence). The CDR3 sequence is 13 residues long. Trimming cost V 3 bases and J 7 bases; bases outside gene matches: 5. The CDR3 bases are TGTGCCAGCAGCTTTGGACAGGCATTTGGCTACACCTTC. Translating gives CASSFGQAFGYTF.

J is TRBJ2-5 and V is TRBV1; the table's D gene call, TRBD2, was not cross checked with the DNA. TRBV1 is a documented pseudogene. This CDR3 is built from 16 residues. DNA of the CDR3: TGCACCAGCAGCCAAAATCTAGCGGGGGAGCAAGAGACCCAGTACTTC. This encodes CTSSQNLAGEQETQYF.

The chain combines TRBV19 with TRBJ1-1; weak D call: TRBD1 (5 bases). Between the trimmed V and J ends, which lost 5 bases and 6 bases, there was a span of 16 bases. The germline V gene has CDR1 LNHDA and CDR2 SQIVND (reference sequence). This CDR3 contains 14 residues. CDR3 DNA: TGTGCCAGTAGTTCCAATCCGACAGATTCTGAAGCTTTCTTT. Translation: CASSSNPTDSEAFF.

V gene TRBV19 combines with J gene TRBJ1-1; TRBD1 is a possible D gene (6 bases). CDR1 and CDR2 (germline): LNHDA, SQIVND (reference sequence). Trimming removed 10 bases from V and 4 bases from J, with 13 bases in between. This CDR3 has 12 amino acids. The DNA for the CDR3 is TGTGCCACCGTGGACAGAGGCACTGAAGCTTTCTTT. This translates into CATVDRGTEAFF.

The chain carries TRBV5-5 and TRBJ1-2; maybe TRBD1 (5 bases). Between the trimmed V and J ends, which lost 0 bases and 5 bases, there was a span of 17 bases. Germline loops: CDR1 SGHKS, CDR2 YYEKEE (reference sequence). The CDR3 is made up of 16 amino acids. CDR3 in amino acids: CASSLAGTSPRYGYTF. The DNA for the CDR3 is TGTGCCAGCAGCTTGGCAGGGACCTCCCCACGTTATGGCTACACCTTC.

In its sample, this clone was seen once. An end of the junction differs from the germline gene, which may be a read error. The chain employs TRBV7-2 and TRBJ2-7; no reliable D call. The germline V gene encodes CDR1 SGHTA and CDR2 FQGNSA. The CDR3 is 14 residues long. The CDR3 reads CASSFMGNTYGQYF. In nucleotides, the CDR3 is TGTGCCAGCAGCTTTATGGGGAATACCTACGGGCAGTACTTC. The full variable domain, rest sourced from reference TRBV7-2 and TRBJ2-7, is GAGVSQSPSNKVTEKGKDVELRCDPISGHTALYWYRQSLGQGLEFLIYFQGNSAPDKSGLPSDRFSAERTGGSVSTLTIQRTQQEDSAVYLCASSFMGNTYGQYFGPGTRLTVT.

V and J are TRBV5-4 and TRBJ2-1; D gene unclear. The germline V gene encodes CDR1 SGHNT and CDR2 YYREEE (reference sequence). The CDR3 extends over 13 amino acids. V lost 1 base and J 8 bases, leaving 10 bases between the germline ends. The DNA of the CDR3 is TGTGCCAGCAGCTTGCAGGATCTGGATGAGCAGTTCTTC. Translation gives CASSLQDLDEQFF.

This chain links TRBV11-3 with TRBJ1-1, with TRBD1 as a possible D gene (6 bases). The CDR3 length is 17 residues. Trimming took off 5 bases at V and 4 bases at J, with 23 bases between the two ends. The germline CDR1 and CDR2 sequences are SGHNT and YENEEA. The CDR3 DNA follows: TGTGCCAGCAGCCTCTTTGCGGCACAGGGAGAGAGCACTGAAGCTTTCTTT. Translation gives CASSLFAAQGESTEAFF.

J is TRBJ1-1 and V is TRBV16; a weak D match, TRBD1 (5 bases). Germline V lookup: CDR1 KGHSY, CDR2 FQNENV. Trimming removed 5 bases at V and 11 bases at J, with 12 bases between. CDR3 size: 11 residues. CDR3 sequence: CASSGGVMAFF. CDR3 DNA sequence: TGTGCCAGCAGCGGAGGGGTGATGGCTTTCTTT.

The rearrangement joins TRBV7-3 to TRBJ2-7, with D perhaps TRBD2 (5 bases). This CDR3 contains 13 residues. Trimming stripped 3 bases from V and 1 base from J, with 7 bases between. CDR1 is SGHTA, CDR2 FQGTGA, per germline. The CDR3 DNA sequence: TGTGCCAGCAGCTTCGGGGAATCCTACGAGCAGTACTTC. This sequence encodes CASSFGESYEQYF.

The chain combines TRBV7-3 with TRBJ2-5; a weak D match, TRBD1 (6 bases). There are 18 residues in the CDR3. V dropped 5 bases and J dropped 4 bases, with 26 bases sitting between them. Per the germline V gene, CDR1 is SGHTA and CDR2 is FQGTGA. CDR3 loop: CASSPRGRGGVGGETQYF. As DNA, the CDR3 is TGTGCCAGCAGCCCACGTGGGCGAGGGGGAGTTGGTGGAGAGACCCAGTACTTC. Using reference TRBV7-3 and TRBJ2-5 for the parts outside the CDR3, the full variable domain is GAGVSQTPSNKVTEKGKYVELRCDPISGHTALYWYRQSLGQGPEFLIYFQGTGAADDSGLPNDRFFAVRPEGSVSTLKIQRTERGDSAVYLCASSPRGRGGVGGETQYFGPGTRLLVL.

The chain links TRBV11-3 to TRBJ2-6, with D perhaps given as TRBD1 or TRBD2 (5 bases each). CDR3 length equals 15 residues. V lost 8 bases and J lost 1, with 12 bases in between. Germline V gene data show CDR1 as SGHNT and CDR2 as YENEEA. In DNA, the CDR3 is TGTGCCAGCTTAAGAGGGGTATCTGGGGCCAACGTCCTGACTTTC. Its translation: CASLRGVSGANVLTF.

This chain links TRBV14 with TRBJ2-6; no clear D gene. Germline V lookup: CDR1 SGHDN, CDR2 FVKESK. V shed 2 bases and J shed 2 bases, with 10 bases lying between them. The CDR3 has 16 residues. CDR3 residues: CASSQLLGTGANVLTF. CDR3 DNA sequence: TGTGCCAGCAGCCAACTGTTAGGGACTGGGGCCAACGTCCTGACTTTC.

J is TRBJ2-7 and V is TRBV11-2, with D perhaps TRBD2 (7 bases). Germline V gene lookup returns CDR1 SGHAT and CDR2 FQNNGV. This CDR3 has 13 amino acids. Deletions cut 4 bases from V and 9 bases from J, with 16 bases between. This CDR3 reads CASSSPGGGWQYF. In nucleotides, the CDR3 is TGTGCCAGCAGCTCCCCTGGCGGGGGCTGGCAGTACTTC.

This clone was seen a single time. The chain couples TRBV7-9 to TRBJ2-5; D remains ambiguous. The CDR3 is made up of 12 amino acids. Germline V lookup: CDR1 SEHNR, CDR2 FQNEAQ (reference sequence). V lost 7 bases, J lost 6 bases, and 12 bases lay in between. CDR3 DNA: TGTGCCAGCACAAAGCCCGGGCAGACCCAGTACTTC. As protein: CASTKPGQTQYF.

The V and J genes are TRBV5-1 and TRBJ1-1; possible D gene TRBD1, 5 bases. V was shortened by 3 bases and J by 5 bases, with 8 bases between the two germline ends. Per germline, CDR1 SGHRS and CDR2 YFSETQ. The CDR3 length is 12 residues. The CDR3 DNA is TGCGCCAGCAGCTCCGGGACTACTGAAGCTTTCTTT. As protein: CASSSGTTEAFF.

CDR3 residues: CASTDDGYEQYF. The CDR3 DNA follows: TGTGCCAGCACTGACGACGGCTACGAGCAGTACTTC. The J gene is TRBJ2-7, the V gene TRBV6-6, with D hard to call. The ends were cut back, 7 bases at V and 3 bases at J, with 10 bases in the middle. The CDR3 is 12 residues long. Per germline, CDR1 MNHNY and CDR2 SVGAGI (reference sequence).

The CDR3: CAWSHRGNQPQHF. CDR3 sequence (DNA): TGTGCCTGGAGTCACAGGGGGAATCAGCCCCAGCATTTT. This chain connects TRBV30 to TRBJ1-5, with 8 positions matching TRBD1. This CDR3 spans 13 amino acids. CDR1 is GTSNPN, CDR2 SVGIG, per germline (reference sequence). J gave up 4 bases and V 2 bases, and 1 base lay outside the gene matches. The whole variable domain, remainder taken from reference TRBV30 and TRBJ1-5, is SQTIHQWPATLVQPVGSPLSLECTVEGTSNPNLYWYRQAAGRGLQLLFYSVGIGQISSEVPQNLSASRPQDRQFILSSKKLLLSDSGFYLCAWSHRGNQPQHFGDGTRLSIL.